The entry that follows covers one TCR beta chain sequence. The antigen it binds to is not known. No much larger clone is present one base from it, and per-base qualities are unavailable. CDR1 is given as SEHNR and CDR2 as FQNEAQ, both from the germline V gene (reference sequence). Including the terminal cysteine and phenylalanine, the CDR3 comprises 16 residues. The DNA shown is the 48-base CDR3, in frame from base 1. At the junction V is shortened by 5 bases and J by 7 bases; bases outside the gene matches: 9. These data originate in a study of cytomegalovirus exposure and HLA in healthy donors (dated by TCRdb to 2017 to 2019). With regard to the full study: An earlier analysis of several hundred of the donors reported about 260 Gb of sequence data and 100 million to 120 million unique TCR beta sequences obtained from some 170 million T cells. Roughly 300 gigabases of sequencing data and approximately 92 million unique TCR sequences made up an early release that covered roughly 670 HLA-typed donors. Among the roughly 430 genotyped donors, about 83% belonged to the genetic ancestry cluster associated with self-reported Caucasian donors. The aim of the study was to test whether cataloging public T cell receptors could identify signatures of past pathogen exposure. The study profiled the T cell repertoires of 500 to 800 subjects by immunosequencing and related them to cytomegalovirus serostatus. Besides the first cohort of 500 to 700 subjects, a separate validation cohort made up of roughly 130 different subjects was used. The study combined high-throughput TCR immunosequencing, statistical association of individual TCRs with disease status, and machine learning to predict cytomegalovirus infection status. In a later analysis, previously published TCR beta repertoires from 666 donors were re-analyzed and high-resolution HLA genotyping was added so that TCR occurrence patterns could be studied. In the later analysis, no new phenotypic data were used to find candidate immune exposures; instead, reliance was placed on TCR beta sequences and their occurrence across donors. An earlier analysis of 587 of the donors applied high-throughput TCR beta sequencing to assess whether each TCR beta V gene segment acted as functional or pseudogenic. Donor age, sex, ethnicity and CMV serostatus were collected together with the repertoire data. A later genetic analysis took genome-wide SNP genotypes for about 65% of the 666 donors and used that subset as a discovery cohort. All discovery cohort repertoires had been generated using a single sequencing platform. Class I and class II HLA loci were covered by the typing at four-digit resolution. Typing coverage varied by locus: roughly 629-630 donors for A, B, C, DRB1 and DQB1; about 520 for DQA1; about 600 for DPA1; around 450 for DPB1. Four to six DR-DQ haplotypes were handled as single units for association and clustering because linkage in the cohort was strong. Among some 400 genotyped donors of the cohort, an average of around 250,000 unique TCR beta nucleotide sequences was sequenced per donor, of which about 19% were non-productive.

In total, just over 650 healthy bone marrow donors made up the cohort. Cohort members were all nominally healthy when sampled, although unrecorded immune exposures were likely present. The donor tested CMV seronegative, placing the donor among the 350 or so seronegative members of the cohort. A peripheral blood sample was provided by each donor, and peripheral blood mononuclear cells were used for TCR beta sequencing. Genomic DNA was extracted from the blood cell samples with the Qiagen DNeasy Blood Extraction Kit. The library came from the immunoSEQ multiplex PCR assay. A mixture of 60 forward primers for TCR Vbeta segments and 13 reverse primers for TCR Jbeta segments was used in the multiplex PCR. A multiplex PCR assay on genomic DNA amplified the CDR3 region of rearranged TCR beta genes. Amplified TCR beta libraries were sequenced as 87-base-pair reads on the Illumina HiSeq System. The authors' pipeline ran thus. In a later analysis, some 80 million unique TCR beta chains were counted across the roughly 700 repertoires, and approximately 11 million of these chains were shared by at least two donors. Raw reads were error-corrected and collapsed into unique sequences by a nearest-neighbor algorithm in which closely related sequences were merged to remove PCR and sequencing errors. V, D and J gene segments were assigned by aligning CDR3 sequences to IMGT reference sequences. For a sequence to be retained, at least a six-nucleotide match to both a V gene segment and a J gene segment was required. A rearrangement counted as productive if the CDR3 had no stop codons and remained in frame with V and J, and every other rearrangement counted as non-productive. CDR3 was defined according to IMGT convention as the region running from the second conserved V-encoded cysteine to the conserved J-encoded phenylalanine. In an earlier analysis of 500 to 650 of the donors, sequences lacking an unambiguous match to a single V gene segment were excluded. In an earlier analysis of 587 of the donors, a V segment was called functional when productive rearrangements were above 56.7%, and segregating when the standard deviation between donors exceeded 5%. A statistical classification framework was developed to diagnose cytomegalovirus status using the catalog of TCR beta chain sequences. In a later analysis, TCR nucleotide sequences were compared against IMGT/GENE-DB human TR gene sequences so that V and J genes could be assigned. In a later analysis, CDR3 sequences and most-parsimonious VDJ recombination scenarios were assigned using the TCRdist pipeline. In a later analysis, every TCR beta chain was defined by the combination of its CDR3 amino acid sequence and its V-gene family, and reads without a unique V-gene family were dropped. As a way to deal with suspected cross-contamination and a sequencing artifact, a later analysis dropped hundreds of nucleotide sequences that were highly shared and had low generation probability. In a later analysis, a clonal expansion index for each public chain was calculated from normalized within-repertoire ranks of inferred template counts. In a later analysis, generation probabilities were computed with a VDJ recombination model fitted to out-of-frame rearrangements, and the resulting probabilities were checked against IGoR. A later analysis scored TCR-TCR, TCR-HLA and TCR-CMV co-occurrence with hypergeometric tests, applying a repertoire-size bias correction to TCR pairs. False discovery rates were estimated in a later analysis by permuting HLA or CMV assignments 20 times. In a later analysis, co-occurring TCRs were grouped with DBSCAN, and TCRdist sequence similarity was added when clustering was performed within HLA-allele-positive subsets. Repertoires with fewer than 30,000 or more than 120,000 public chains, plus five repertoires with anomalous nucleotide sharing, were excluded from co-occurrence clustering. TCRdb mirrors the immuneACCESS table, restricted to in-frame sequences. Some clones are absent from its copies; in checked studies, under half trace to an unresolved V gene, and the reason for the others is unknown. V, J and clone size reflect that table, while D and trimming were determined from the DNA. Here the sample has about 90,000 clones; around 85% occur a single time. 2.1% of the sample is held by the ten biggest clonotypes.

The paper as a whole reports these results and caveats: The 87-base-pair reads could not distinguish some IMGT-functional V segments, including TRBV6-2 and TRBV6-3, so those segments were excluded. Linkage disequilibrium might explain the correlated functional status among segregating V segments, but an unknown experimental factor could not be excluded. In this cohort, only TCR beta chains were sequenced, and detectable features were limited by the absence of alpha or paired-chain data. A later analysis found that most CMV-associated TCR beta chains appeared HLA-restricted, with HLA associations seemingly driven largely by CMV exposure. The authors suggested that the approach could potentially be generalized to other disease states and immunological phenotypes. According to a later analysis, TCR association rates differed among HLA loci, with DRB1 alleles showing the most associated TCRs and HLA-C alleles showing the fewest. Immune exposure information for the cohort was limited to CMV serostatus. A later analysis associated about 16,000 TCR beta sequences with specific HLA alleles at a false discovery rate of 0.05. The study listed 170 or so TCR beta chains as associated with cytomegalovirus. While some public TCRs were present in many individuals, most TCR sequences turned up only very rarely across donors. Strong co-occurrence of HLA alleles, especially DR and DQ, made assigning TCR associations to individual alleles difficult. HLA typing was unavailable for some donors at each locus, so association tests used only the typed subset. A few of the identified cytomegalovirus-associated TCR beta chains were confirmed in vitro to be specific for cytomegalovirus antigens. A further reported finding was that TCR beta sequences accurately predicted the HLA-A and HLA-B alleles for most subjects in the first cohort. According to a later genetic analysis, donors in an Asian-associated ancestry cluster had fewer N-insertions in productive TCRs than the roughly 660-donor mean. Roughly 15 rarely observed V segments, including chromosome 9 orphons, were excluded from the earlier analysis of several hundred of the donors because counts were too low. An association between a missense DCLRE1C variant and V-gene and J-gene trimming of TCR beta chains was found in a later genetic analysis and replicated in an independent cohort. A group of highly shared sequence variants was considered likely to be a technical artifact of the sequencing pipeline. In an earlier analysis of 500 to 650 of the donors, most TCR beta V segments appeared in productive rearrangements about 87% or about 30% of the time, broadly matching IMGT annotations. In a later analysis, several top co-occurrence clusters were reported to appear linked to parvovirus B19, influenza, CMV and Epstein-Barr virus. The classifier was reported to diagnose cytomegalovirus status with high specificity and sensitivity in both the original and validation cohorts. In a later analysis, HLA-associated TCR beta chains were found to be more clonally expanded and to have lower generation probabilities than equally common non-associated chains. Sequencing depth was assumed to be roughly uniform across donors in the presence/absence analyses, though that assumption may not hold.

Input material: PBMCs. This TCR was recovered from a man aged 18 to 30 in good health and CMV-seronegative. The rearrangement combines TRBV7-9 with TRBJ2-2; TRBD2 fits 11 bases in the junction. The encoded CDR3 is CASSRETSGMGGELFF. The nucleotides read TGTGCCAGCAGCCGCGAGACTAGCGGGATGGGCGGGGAGCTGTTTTTT.